What follows are 23 T cell receptor beta chains derived from one specimen sequenced in a study of post-analysis software for immune sequencing data. Carried by the TCR beta cDNA libraries were unique molecular identifiers. Each CDR3 protein gets one entry after TCRdb re-called the PCR reads with MiXCR. Of about 770,000 distinct CDR3 sequences in the sample, about 45% are singletons; the top ten hold approximately 4.4%. The antigens these receptors bind are not known. Study-level results: About five TRBV segments were more frequent in patients than controls; TRBV5-6, TRBV5-1 and TRBV20-1 belonged to this group.

The sequenced sample consisted of blood. These receptors came from a girl aged 5-17 years with multiple sclerosis.

At least ten counts were recorded for this clonotype. The genes are TRBV29-1 and TRBJ1-1, with TRBD1 matching 9 bases. Germline V gene lookup returns CDR1 SQVTM and CDR2 ANQGSEA. The CDR3 has 15 residues. J gave up 6 bases and V 5 bases, and 13 bases lay outside the gene matches. CDR3 coding DNA: TGCAGCGTTCGTCCCGGGACAGGGTCGGGGGCTGAAGCTTTCTTT. Its protein is CSVRPGTGSGAEAFF.

The chain employs TRBV7-8 and TRBJ2-5; tentatively, D is TRBD1 or TRBD2 (5 bases each). The assigned J gene may be wrong: the sequence end matches TRBJ2-7 better. The CDR3 sequence is 14 residues long. The germline gives CDR1 SGHVS, CDR2 FQNEAQ. The CDR3 reads CASNLRDGPYEQYF. DNA for the CDR3: TGTGCCAGCAACCTACGGGACGGCCCCTACGAGCAGTACTTC.

The genes are TRBV7-2 and TRBJ2-7, with 7 bases matching TRBD2. The trim removed 6 bases at V and 3 bases at J, leaving 11 bases unmatched. Germline CDR1 SGHTA, CDR2 FQGNSA. The CDR3 totals 15 residues. The CDR3 region has the DNA TGTGCCAGCAGTCAAAATCCCTCGGGGGGCTACGAGCAGTACTTC. It is translated as CASSQNPSGGYEQYF.

The chain uses TRBV6-5 and TRBJ1-4; 7 bases map to TRBD1. Germline values: CDR1 MNHEY, CDR2 SVGAGI. V gave up 5 bases and J gave up 4 bases; unmatched junction bases: 7. The CDR3 is made up of 15 amino acids. The CDR3 region has the DNA TGTGCCAGCAGTCAGGGGACAGCCCGTAATGAAAAACTGTTTTTT. Encoded protein: CASSQGTARNEKLFF.

V is TRBV2 and J is TRBJ2-3, with 9 bases matching TRBD2. The CDR3 runs 13 residues. V shed 7 bases and J 5 bases; nucleotides not matched to a gene: 4. Germline V gives CDR1 SNHLY, CDR2 FYNNEI. Here the CDR3 DNA reads TGTGCCAGCATTGCGGGAGGGGGAGATACGCAGTATTTT. It specifies CASIAGGGDTQYF.

Details on this clonotype: Germline and junction disagree at one end, which may indicate a read error. The V gene is TRBV7-7, the J gene TRBJ2-5; the D gene is possibly TRBD2 (6 bases). The CDR3 runs to 14 residues. From germline, CDR1 is SSHAT and CDR2 FNYEAQ (reference sequence). CDR3 nucleotides: TGTGCTAGCAGCTCTATCGGGGGCCAAGAGACCCAGTACTTC. As protein: CASSSIGGQETQYF. Using reference TRBV7-7 and TRBJ2-5 for the parts outside the CDR3, the full variable domain is GAGVSQSPRYKVTKRGQDVTLRCDPISSHATLYWYQQALGQGPEFLTYFNYEAQPDKSGLPSDRFSAERPEGSISTLTIQRTEQRDSAMYRCASSSIGGQETQYFGPGTRLLVL.

CDR3 sequence (DNA): TGTGCCATCCGTTTCAGGGACGGATCTGAAGCTTTCTTT. It yields the protein CAIRFRDGSEAFF. This chain connects TRBV10-3 to TRBJ1-1; TRBD1 is a possible D gene (5 bases). Germline CDR1 reads ENHRY; CDR2 reads SYGVKD. The V gene lost 8 bases and the J gene lost 6 bases, with 16 bases spanning the gap. The length of the CDR3 is 13 residues.

The chain carries TRBV20-1 and TRBJ2-3; 7 positions agree with TRBD2. This CDR3 has 14 amino acids. J was trimmed by 1 base and V by 6 bases; bases with no gene match: 7. The germline gives CDR1 DFQATT, CDR2 SNEGSKA (reference sequence). Here the CDR3 DNA reads TGCAGTGCCCAAGTACGGGAGGGCACAGATACGCAGTATTTT. The encoded protein is CSAQVREGTDTQYF.

The chain couples TRBV2 to TRBJ1-2; 9 nucleotides align to TRBD1. J gave up 6 bases and V 1 base, and 9 bases lay outside the gene matches. Per germline, CDR1 SNHLY and CDR2 FYNNEI. The CDR3 is made up of 16 amino acids. As DNA, the CDR3 is TGTGCCAGCAGTGAAGTGGGAGGGACAGGGCTCCATGGCTACACCTTC. Amino acid sequence: CASSEVGGTGLHGYTF.

This clonotype turned up a few times. The chain joins TRBV20-1 to TRBJ2-3; D call uncertain. Germline-derived CDR1 and CDR2 are DFQATT and SNEGSKA (reference sequence). Deletions cut 1 base from V and 6 bases from J, with 11 bases between. The length of the CDR3 is 13 residues. CDR3 in DNA: TGCAGTGCTAGAGTTTCGGCTCGGGATACGCAGTATTTT. Protein: CSARVSARDTQYF.

This clonotype has only a few counts. The chain uses TRBV20-1 and TRBJ1-2, with TRBD1 matching 8 bases. The junction had 4 bases not matched to a gene; V was cut back by 6 bases and J by 1 base. The CDR3 is 13 residues long. Germline CDR1 is DFQATT and CDR2 is SNEGSKA (reference sequence). The CDR3 reads CSAQTGVNYGYTF. CDR3 sequence (DNA): TGCAGTGCACAGACAGGGGTTAACTATGGCTACACCTTC.

This clonotype was seen repeatedly, ten times or more. This sequence joins TRBV20-1 and TRBJ2-1, with TRBD1 identical over 12 bases. The CDR3 consists of 15 residues. V lost 0 bases and J lost 5; bases outside the gene matches: 2. Germline V gene lookup returns CDR1 DFQATT and CDR2 SNEGSKA (reference sequence). The CDR3 DNA follows: TGCAGTGCTAGAGATGGGACAGGGGGCAACAATGAGCAGTTCTTC. Amino acid sequence: CSARDGTGGNNEQFF.

This clonotype has more than one count but fewer than ten. This sequence joins TRBV12-3 or TRBV12-4 and TRBJ2-7; no clear D. V lost 2 bases and J lost 6, with 8 bases in between. The CDR3 consists of 12 residues. This CDR3 reads CASSLSLVEQYF. In DNA form, the CDR3 reads TGTGCCAGCAGTTTAAGTTTGGTCGAGCAGTACTTC.

The chain uses TRBV7-2 and TRBJ2-7; 8 nucleotides agree with TRBD2. Near its end, the DNA agrees better with TRBJ2-5, so the J call may be wrong. This CDR3 is built from 15 residues. Germline lookup yields CDR1 SGHTA and CDR2 FQGNSA. The CDR3 nucleotides are TGTGCCAGCAGCTTAACCGGGACTAGAGCAGAGACCCAGTACTTC. Translating it yields CASSLTGTRAETQYF.

The chain employs TRBV11-1 and TRBJ2-5; 11 nucleotides match TRBD2. Germline trimming cut 5 bases from V and 2 bases from J; bases unmatched to any gene: 7. This CDR3 region has 16 residues. The germline V gene has CDR1 SGHAT and CDR2 FQDESV (reference sequence). CDR3 in DNA: TGTGCCAGCAGCGTAGGGACTAGCGGAGATCAAGAGACCCAGTACTTC. This encodes CASSVGTSGDQETQYF. The full variable domain, its missing parts supplied by reference TRBV11-1 and TRBJ2-5, is EAEVAQSPRYKITEKSQAVAFWCDPISGHATLYWYRQILGQGPELLVQFQDESVVDDSQLPKDRFSAERLKGVDSTLKIQPAELGDSAMYLCASSVGTSGDQETQYFGPGTRLLVL.

This clonotype has a handful of counts. The genes are TRBV7-9 and TRBJ2-5; TRBD2 aligns across 11 bases. The CDR3 consists of 15 residues. J lost 11 bases, V lost 1 base, and 9 bases had no gene match. Germline CDR1 is SEHNR and CDR2 is FQNEAQ (reference sequence). This CDR3 is CASSLGGLADKGQYF. The CDR3 DNA sequence: TGTGCCAGCAGCTTAGGGGGACTAGCGGATAAGGGGCAGTACTTC. The full variable domain, with the rest looked up from reference TRBV7-9 and TRBJ2-5, is DTGVSQNPRHKITKRGQNVTFRCDPISEHNRLYWYRQTLGQGPEFLTYFQNEAQLEKSRLLSDRFSAERPKGSFSTLEIQRTEQGDSAMYLCASSLGGLADKGQYFGPGTRLLVL.

The genes are TRBV28 and TRBJ2-3; D not certain. Per germline, CDR1 MDHEN and CDR2 SYDVKM. The CDR3 runs 16 residues. V lost 5 bases, J lost 1 base, and 16 bases lay in between. The CDR3 DNA reads as TGTGCCAGCAGTGCGACTGGCCCAATAGGCACAGATACGCAGTATTTT. Its protein is CASSATGPIGTDTQYF.

This clonotype occurred a few times. The chain is built from TRBV19 and TRBJ2-5, with 8 bases that match TRBD2. The CDR3 spans 15 residues. Germline values: CDR1 LNHDA, CDR2 SQIVND (reference sequence). V was pared by 5 bases and J by 2 bases, with 7 bases of the junction left unmatched. CDR3 residues: CASSVRLASQETQYF. DNA of the CDR3: TGTGCCAGTAGTGTCCGACTAGCGTCTCAAGAGACCCAGTACTTC.

The chain combines TRBV28 with TRBJ1-6; no reliable D call. The germline V and J ends were trimmed by 2 bases and 7 bases, with 9 bases remaining between them. From germline, CDR1 is MDHEN and CDR2 SYDVKM. This CDR3 is 14 amino acids long. The CDR3 spells CASSLPGRNSPLHF. In nucleotides, the CDR3 is TGTGCCAGCAGTTTACCGGGCCGCAATTCACCCCTCCACTTT.

The rearrangement joins TRBV11-3 to TRBJ1-4; no reliable D call. V lost 5 bases, J lost 4 bases, and 11 bases lay in between. The CDR3 is 14 residues long. Germline CDR1 SGHNT, CDR2 YENEEA. The CDR3 spells CASSRSTLNEKLFF. Here the CDR3 DNA reads TGTGCCAGCAGCCGAAGCACACTTAATGAAAAACTGTTTTTT. Drawing the rest from reference TRBV11-3 and TRBJ1-4, the complete variable domain is EAGVVQSPRYKIIEKKQPVAFWCNPISGHNTLYWYLQNLGQGPELLIRYENEEAVDDSQLPKDRFSAERLKGVDSTLKIQPAELGDSAVYLCASSRSTLNEKLFFGSGTQLSVL.

To note about this clonotype: One end of the junction does not line up with germline, which may come from a read error. This sequence joins TRBV29-1 and TRBJ2-3, with 9 nucleotides matching TRBD2. CDR3 length: 14 residues. Germline CDR1 SQVTM, CDR2 ANQGSEA. The CDR3 loop is CGVGWSGRTDTQYF. The CDR3, as DNA: TGCGGCGTTGGGTGGAGCGGGAGGACAGATACGCAGTATTTT.

The J gene is TRBJ2-3, the V gene TRBV9; D unclear. The germline V and J ends were trimmed by 0 bases and 1 base, with 9 bases remaining between them. CDR3 length: 15 residues. The germline V gene has CDR1 SGDLS and CDR2 YYNGEE. CDR3 nucleotide sequence: TGTGCCAGCAGCGTAGACCCCGACGGCACAGATACGCAGTATTTT. This gives the protein CASSVDPDGTDTQYF.

This chain links TRBV6-5 with TRBJ2-1; 10 positions match TRBD2. The V gene's germline CDR1 is MNHEY and CDR2 SVGAGI. CDR3 length equals 15 residues. V gave up 6 bases and J gave up 8 bases; unmatched junction bases: 10. This CDR3 reads CASRPGLAELDEQFF. The CDR3 region has the DNA TGTGCCAGCAGACCCGGACTAGCGGAGTTGGATGAGCAGTTCTTC.